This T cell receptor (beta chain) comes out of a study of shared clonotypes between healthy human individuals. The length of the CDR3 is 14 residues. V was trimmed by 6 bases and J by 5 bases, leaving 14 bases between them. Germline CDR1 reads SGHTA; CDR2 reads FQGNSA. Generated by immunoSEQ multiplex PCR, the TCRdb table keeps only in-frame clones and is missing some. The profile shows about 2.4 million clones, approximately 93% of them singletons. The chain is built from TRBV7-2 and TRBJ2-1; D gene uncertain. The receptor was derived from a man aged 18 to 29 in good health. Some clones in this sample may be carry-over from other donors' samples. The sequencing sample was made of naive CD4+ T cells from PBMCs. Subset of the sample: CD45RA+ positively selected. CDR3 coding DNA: TGTGCCAGCAGAATAGAAGCCCAGAACAATGAGCAGTTCTTC. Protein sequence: CASRIEAQNNEQFF.